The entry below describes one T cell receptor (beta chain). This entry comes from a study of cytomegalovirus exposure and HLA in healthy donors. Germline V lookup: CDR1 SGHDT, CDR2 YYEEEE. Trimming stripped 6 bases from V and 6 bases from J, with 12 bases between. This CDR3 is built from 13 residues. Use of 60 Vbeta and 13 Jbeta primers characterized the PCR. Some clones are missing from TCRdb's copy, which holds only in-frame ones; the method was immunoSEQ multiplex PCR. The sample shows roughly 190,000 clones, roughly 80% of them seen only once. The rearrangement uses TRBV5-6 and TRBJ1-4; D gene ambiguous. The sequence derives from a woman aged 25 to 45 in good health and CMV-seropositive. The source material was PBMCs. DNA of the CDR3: TGTGCCAGCACCCCCGGTTCTGATGAAAAACTGTTTTTT. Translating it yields CASTPGSDEKLFF.